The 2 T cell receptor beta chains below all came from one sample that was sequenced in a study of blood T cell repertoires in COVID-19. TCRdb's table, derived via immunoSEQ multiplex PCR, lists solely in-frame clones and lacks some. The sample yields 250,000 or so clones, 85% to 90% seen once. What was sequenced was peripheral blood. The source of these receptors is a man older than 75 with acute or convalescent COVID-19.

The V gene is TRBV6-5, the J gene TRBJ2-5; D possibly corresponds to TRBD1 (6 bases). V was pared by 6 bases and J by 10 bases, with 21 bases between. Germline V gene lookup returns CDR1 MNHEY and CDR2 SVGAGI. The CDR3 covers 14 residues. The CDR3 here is CASRLSQQRGGQYF. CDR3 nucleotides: TGTGCCAGCAGACTCTCCCAGCAGAGAGGGGGCCAGTACTTC.

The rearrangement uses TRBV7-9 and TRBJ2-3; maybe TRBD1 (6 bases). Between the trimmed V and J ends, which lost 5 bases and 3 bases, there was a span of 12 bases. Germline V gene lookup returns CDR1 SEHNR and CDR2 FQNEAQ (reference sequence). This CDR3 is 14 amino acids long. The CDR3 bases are TGTGCCAGCAGCCCAACGACAGGTACAGATACGCAGTATTTT. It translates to CASSPTTGTDTQYF.